This TCR beta chain emerged from a study of cytomegalovirus exposure and HLA in healthy donors. Study overall: There were under 130 million unique TCR beta sequences, drawn from 150 million to 200 million T cells, in an earlier analysis. General study points: When a later analysis compared HLA-associated TCR beta chains with equally common others, the HLA-associated chains turned out to be more clonally expanded and to have lower generation probabilities. The dataset shows that most TCR sequences were rare, while some public TCRs occurred in many donors.

All the people who gave samples were healthy bone marrow donors. Regarding this clone: Its antigen remains unidentified.

The PCR made use of 60 Vbeta and 13 Jbeta primers. Repertoires were generated with immunoSEQ multiplex PCR, while TCRdb's copy carries only in-frame clones and drops some. This table holds under 200,000 clones, roughly 80% found once. This receptor was identified in a man aged 30 to 39 in good health and CMV-seropositive. The sample was PBMCs.

The CDR3 here is CASSLAYPSTDTQYF. CDR3 nucleotides: TGCGCCAGCAGCTTGGCCTACCCCAGCACAGATACGCAGTATTTT. J is TRBJ2-3 and V is TRBV5-1; D not resolved. V was trimmed by 0 bases and J by 0 bases, leaving 8 bases between them. The CDR3 covers 15 residues. Germline assignment: CDR1 SGHRS and CDR2 YFSETQ.